This T cell receptor beta chain was identified during a study of OX40 agonist ivuxolimab in advanced cancers. Across the study: Three patients had partial responses: one hepatocellular carcinoma, two cutaneous melanoma.

This clone has only one observation. Germline assignment: CDR1 MGHRA and CDR2 YSYEKL. V shed 4 bases and J 4 bases; nucleotides not matched to a gene: 10. There are 17 residues in the CDR3. Sequencing used immunoSEQ multiplex PCR; TCRdb keeps in-frame clones, though not all of them. Here the sample spans 25,000 to 35,000 clones, approximately 80% being singletons. The sample was CD4+ or CD8+ T cells sorted from blood, taken in a trial of the OX40 agonist ivuxolimab. The origin of this receptor is an adult with an advanced solid tumor such as melanoma, head and neck, liver or kidney cancer. The chain carries TRBV4-1 and TRBJ2-2; 9 nucleotides align to TRBD2. The CDR3 DNA is TGCGCCAGCAGCCCCGGGGCTAGCGGGGCGGGCACCGGGGAGCTGTTTTTT. Its translation: CASSPGASGAGTGELFF.